This T cell receptor beta chain was recorded in a study of OX40 agonist ivuxolimab in advanced cancers. The J segment lost 0 bases and the V segment lost 3 bases, leaving 4 bases of the junction unmatched. CDR3 size: 17 residues. Germline CDR1 reads MDHEN; CDR2 reads SYDVKM. Method: immunoSEQ multiplex PCR; TCRdb's copy keeps in-frame clones and lacks some. This sample yields about 90,000 clones, of which 91% are seen a single time; about 1.7% belongs to the top ten. Of note for this clone: Its antigen is undetermined.

Study-level findings and limits: Average numbers of expanded clones were greater in CD8+ T cells than in CD4+.

The material was CD4+ or CD8+ T cells sorted from blood, obtained in a trial of the OX40 agonist ivuxolimab. The TCR was taken from an adult with an advanced solid tumor such as melanoma, head and neck, liver or kidney cancer. This chain links TRBV28 with TRBJ2-6; 8 nucleotides align to TRBD1. CDR3 nucleotide sequence: TGTGCCAGCAGTTTCCGGACAGGGCTCTCTGGGGCCAACGTCCTGACTTTC. This gives the protein CASSFRTGLSGANVLTF.